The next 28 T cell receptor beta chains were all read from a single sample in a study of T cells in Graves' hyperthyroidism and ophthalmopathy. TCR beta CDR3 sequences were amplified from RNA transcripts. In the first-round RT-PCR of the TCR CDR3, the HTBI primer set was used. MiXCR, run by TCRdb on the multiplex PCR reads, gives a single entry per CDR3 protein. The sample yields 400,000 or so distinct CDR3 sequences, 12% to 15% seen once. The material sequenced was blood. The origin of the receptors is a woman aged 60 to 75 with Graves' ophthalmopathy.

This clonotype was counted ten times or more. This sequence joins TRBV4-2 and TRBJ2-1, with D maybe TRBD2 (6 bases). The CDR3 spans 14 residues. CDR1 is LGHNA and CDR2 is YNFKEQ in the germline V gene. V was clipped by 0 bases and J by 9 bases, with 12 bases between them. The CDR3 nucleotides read TGTGCCAGCAGCCAAGAGGGACTCAGACTTGAGCAGTTCTTC. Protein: CASSQEGLRLEQFF.

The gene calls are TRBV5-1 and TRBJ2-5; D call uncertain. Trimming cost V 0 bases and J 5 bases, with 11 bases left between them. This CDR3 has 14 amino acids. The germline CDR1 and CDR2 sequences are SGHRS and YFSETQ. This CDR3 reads CASSLGRLGETQYF. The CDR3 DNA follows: TGCGCCAGCAGCTTGGGGCGGCTAGGGGAGACCCAGTACTTC. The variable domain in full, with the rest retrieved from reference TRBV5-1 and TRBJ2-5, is KAGVTQTPRYLIKTRGQQVTLSCSPISGHRSVSWYQQTPGQGLQFLFEYFSETQRNKGNFPGRFSGRQFSNSRSEMNVSTLELGDSALYLCASSLGRLGETQYFGPGTRLLVL.

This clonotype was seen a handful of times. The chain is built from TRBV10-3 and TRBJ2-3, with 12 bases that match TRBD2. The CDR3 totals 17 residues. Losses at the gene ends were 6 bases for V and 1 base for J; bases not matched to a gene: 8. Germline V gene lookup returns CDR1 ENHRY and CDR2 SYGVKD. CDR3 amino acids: CAISLGTSGLGTDTQYF. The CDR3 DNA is TGTGCCATCAGCCTCGGGACTAGCGGGCTAGGCACAGATACGCAGTATTTT.

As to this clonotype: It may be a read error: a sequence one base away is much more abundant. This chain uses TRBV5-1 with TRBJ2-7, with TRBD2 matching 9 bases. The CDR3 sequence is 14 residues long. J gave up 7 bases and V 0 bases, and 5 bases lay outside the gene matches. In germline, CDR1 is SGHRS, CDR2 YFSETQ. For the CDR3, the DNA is TGCGCCAGCAGCTTGGGTAGCGGGAGTAGGGAGCAGTACTTC. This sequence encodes CASSLGSGSREQYF.

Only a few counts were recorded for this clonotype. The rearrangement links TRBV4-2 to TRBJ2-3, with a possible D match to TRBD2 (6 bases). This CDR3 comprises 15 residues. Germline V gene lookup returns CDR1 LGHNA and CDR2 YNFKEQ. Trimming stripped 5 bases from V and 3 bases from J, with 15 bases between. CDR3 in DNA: TGTGCCAGCAGCTCCCAGGTCGGGAGTACAGATACGCAGTATTTT. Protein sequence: CASSSQVGSTDTQYF.

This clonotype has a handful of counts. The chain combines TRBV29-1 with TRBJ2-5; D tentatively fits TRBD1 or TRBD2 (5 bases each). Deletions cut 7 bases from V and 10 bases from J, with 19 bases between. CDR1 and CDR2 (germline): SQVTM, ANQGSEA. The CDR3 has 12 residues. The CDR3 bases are TGCAGCGCTATCCGGCGAGGGGTCGACCAGTACTTC. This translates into CSAIRRGVDQYF.

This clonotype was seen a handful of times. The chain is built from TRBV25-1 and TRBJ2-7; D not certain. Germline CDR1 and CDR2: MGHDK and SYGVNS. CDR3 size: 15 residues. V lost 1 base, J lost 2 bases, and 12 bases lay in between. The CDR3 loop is CASSESGLTTYEQYF. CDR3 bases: TGTGCCAGCAGTGAATCCGGCCTCACAACCTACGAGCAGTACTTC.

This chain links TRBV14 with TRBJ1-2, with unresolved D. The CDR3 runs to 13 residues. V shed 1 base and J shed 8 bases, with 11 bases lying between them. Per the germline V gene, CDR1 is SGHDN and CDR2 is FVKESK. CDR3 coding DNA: TGTGCCAGCAGCCAAGGAGGTGGACTCGGCTACACCTTC. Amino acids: CASSQGGGLGYTF.

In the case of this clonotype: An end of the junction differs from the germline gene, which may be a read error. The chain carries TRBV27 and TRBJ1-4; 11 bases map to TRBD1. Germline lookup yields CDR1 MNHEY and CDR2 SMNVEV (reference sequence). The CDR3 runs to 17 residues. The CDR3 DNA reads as TGTGCCAGCAGTCCAACGGGACAGGGGGTTAGCGATGAAGAACTGTTTTTT. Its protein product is CASSPTGQGVSDEELFF.

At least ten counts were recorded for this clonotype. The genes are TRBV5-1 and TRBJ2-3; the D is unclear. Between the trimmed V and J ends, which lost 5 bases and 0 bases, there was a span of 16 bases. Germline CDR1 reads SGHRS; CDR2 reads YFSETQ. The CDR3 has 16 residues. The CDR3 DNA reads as TGCGCCAGCAGTCGGGCCTCCTTCTCCAGCACAGATACGCAGTATTTT. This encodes CASSRASFSSTDTQYF.

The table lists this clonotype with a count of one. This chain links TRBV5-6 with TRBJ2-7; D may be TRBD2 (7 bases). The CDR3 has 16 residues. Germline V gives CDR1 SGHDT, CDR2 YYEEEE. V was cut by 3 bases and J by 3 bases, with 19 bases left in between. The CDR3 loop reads CASSYTGRGGYYEQYF. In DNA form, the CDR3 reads TGTGCCAGCAGCTACACAGGAAGGGGGGGATACTACGAGCAGTACTTC.

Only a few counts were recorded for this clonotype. CDR3 loop: CASSLWGGQEPEAFF. As DNA, the CDR3 is TGTGCCAGCAGCTTATGGGGGGGCCAGGAACCCGAAGCTTTCTTT. The chain combines TRBV7-9 with TRBJ1-1; possible D gene TRBD1, 6 bases. This CDR3 is 15 amino acids long. Trimming stripped 2 bases from V and 8 bases from J, with 18 bases between. CDR1 is SEHNR and CDR2 is FQNEAQ in the germline V gene (reference sequence). Filled out from reference TRBV7-9 and TRBJ1-1, the complete variable domain reads DTGVSQNPRHKITKRGQNVTFRCDPISEHNRLYWYRQTLGQGPEFLTYFQNEAQLEKSRLLSDRFSAERPKGSFSTLEIQRTEQGDSAMYLCASSLWGGQEPEAFFGQGTRLTVV.

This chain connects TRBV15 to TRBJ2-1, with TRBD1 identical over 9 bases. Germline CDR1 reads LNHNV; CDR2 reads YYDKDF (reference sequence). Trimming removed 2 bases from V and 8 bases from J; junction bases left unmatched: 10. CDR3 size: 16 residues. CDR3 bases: TGTGCCACCAGCAGACCGGGACAGGGAGCCCTCTATGAGCAGTTCTTC. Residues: CATSRPGQGALYEQFF.

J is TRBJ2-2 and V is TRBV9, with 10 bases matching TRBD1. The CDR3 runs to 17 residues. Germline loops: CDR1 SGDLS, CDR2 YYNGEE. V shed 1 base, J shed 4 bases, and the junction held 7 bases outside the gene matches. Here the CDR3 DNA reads TGTGCCAGCAGCGTATCCGGGGGGACAGGGGTCACCGGGGAGCTGTTTTTT. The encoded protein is CASSVSGGTGVTGELFF.

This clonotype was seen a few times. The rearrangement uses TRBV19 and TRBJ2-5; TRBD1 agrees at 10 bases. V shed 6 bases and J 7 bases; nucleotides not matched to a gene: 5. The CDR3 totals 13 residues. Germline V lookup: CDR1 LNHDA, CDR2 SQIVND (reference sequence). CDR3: CASRDRGQGTQYF. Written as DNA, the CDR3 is TGTGCCAGTAGAGACAGGGGGCAGGGGACCCAGTACTTC.

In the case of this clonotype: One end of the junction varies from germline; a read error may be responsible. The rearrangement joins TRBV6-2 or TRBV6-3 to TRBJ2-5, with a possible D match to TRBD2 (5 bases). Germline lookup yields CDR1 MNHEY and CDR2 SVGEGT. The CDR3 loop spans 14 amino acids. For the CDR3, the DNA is TGTGCCAGCACCTCCTGGAGGCAGCAAGAGACCCGGTACTTC. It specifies CASTSWRQQETRYF.

For the CDR3, the DNA is TGTGCCAGCCAAGGACAGGGGGCGGTTGGCTACACCTTC. Its translation is CASQGQGAVGYTF. The chain joins TRBV25-1 to TRBJ1-2; 11 bases are shared with TRBD1. The CDR3 length is 13 residues. The germline V gene encodes CDR1 MGHDK and CDR2 SYGVNS. V dropped 8 bases and J dropped 7; count of bases not matched to a gene: 6.

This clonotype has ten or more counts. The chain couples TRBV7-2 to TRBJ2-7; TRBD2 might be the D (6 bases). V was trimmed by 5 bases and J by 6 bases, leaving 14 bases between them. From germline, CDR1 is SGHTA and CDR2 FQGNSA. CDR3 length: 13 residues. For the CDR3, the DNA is TGTGCCAGCAGCACAGATGGGGGGAGCGAGCAGTACTTC. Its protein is CASSTDGGSEQYF.

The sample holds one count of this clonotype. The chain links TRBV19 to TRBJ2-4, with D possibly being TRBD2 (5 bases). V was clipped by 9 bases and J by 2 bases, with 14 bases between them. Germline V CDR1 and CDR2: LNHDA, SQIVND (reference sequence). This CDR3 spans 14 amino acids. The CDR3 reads CASKAGGPKNIQYF. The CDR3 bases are TGTGCCAGCAAGGCGGGCGGGCCCAAAAACATTCAGTACTTC.

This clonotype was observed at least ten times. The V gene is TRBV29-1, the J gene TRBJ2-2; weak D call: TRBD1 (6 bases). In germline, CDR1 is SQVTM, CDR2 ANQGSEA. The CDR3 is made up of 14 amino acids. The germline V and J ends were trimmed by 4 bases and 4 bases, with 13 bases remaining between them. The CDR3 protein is CSVARDTTTGELFF. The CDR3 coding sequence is TGCAGCGTTGCGAGGGACACAACCACCGGGGAGCTGTTTTTT.

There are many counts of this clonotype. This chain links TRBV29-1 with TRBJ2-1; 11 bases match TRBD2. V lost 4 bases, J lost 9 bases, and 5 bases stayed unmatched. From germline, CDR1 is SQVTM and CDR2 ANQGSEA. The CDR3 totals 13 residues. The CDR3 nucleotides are TGCAGCGTTGGTAGCGGGAGGGCCAGTGAGCAGTTCTTC. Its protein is CSVGSGRASEQFF.

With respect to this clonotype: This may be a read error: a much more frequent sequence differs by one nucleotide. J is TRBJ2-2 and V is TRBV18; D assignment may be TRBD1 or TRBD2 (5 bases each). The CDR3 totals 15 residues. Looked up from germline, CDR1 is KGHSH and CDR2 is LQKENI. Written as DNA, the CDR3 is TGTGCCAGCTCACCACCGGGGATGGACACCGGGGAGCCGTTTTTT. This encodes CASSPPGMDTGEPFF.

This CDR3 is CSVDQEQFF. CDR3 DNA: TGCAGCGTTGATCAAGAGCAGTTCTTC. This chain joins TRBV29-1 and TRBJ2-1; D gene unclear. Germline values: CDR1 SQVTM, CDR2 ANQGSEA. The CDR3 has 9 residues. V was shortened by 3 bases and J by 10 bases, with 4 bases between the two germline ends.

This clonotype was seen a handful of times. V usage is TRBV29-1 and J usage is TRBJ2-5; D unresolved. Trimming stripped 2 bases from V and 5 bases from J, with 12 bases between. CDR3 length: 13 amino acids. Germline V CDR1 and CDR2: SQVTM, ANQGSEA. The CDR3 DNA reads TGCAGCGTTGAACGCGAGCTGGGGGAGACCCAGTACTTC. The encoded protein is CSVERELGETQYF.

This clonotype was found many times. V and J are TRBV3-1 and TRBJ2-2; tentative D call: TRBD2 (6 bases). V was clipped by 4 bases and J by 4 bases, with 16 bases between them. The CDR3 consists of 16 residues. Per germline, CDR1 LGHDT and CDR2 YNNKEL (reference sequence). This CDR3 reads CASSLLWEAGTGELFF. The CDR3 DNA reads TGTGCCAGCAGCCTGCTTTGGGAAGCGGGCACCGGGGAGCTGTTTTTT. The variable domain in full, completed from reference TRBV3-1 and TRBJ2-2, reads DTAVSQTPKYLVTQMGNDKSIKCEQNLGHDTMYWYKQDSKKFLKIMFSYNNKELIINETVPNRFSPKSPDKAHLNLHINSLELGDSAVYFCASSLLWEAGTGELFFGEGSRLTVL.

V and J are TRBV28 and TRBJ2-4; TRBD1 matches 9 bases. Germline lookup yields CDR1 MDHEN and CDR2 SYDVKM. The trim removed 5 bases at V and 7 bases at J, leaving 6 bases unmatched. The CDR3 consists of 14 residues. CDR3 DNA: TGTGCCAGCAGTACCGGACAGGGGATTAACATTCAGTACTTC. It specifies CASSTGQGINIQYF.

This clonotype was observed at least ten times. In DNA form, the CDR3 reads TGTGCCAGCAGTTTCCGTAGCGGGGGAAGCGGTGAGCAGTTCTTC. Translation: CASSFRSGGSGEQFF. This chain links TRBV12-3 or TRBV12-4 with TRBJ2-1, with 9 bases lining up with TRBD2. CDR3 length: 15 residues. V was pared by 3 bases and J by 9 bases, with 9 bases of the junction left unmatched.

The CDR3 loop reads CASSDGGETQYF. The CDR3 nucleotides are TGTGCCAGTTCGGACGGAGGGGAGACCCAGTACTTC. The chain has TRBV19 and TRBJ2-5; perhaps TRBD2 as D (6 bases). Trimming removed 8 bases at V and 5 bases at J, with 12 bases between. CDR3 length: 12 amino acids. The germline CDR1 and CDR2 sequences are LNHDA and SQIVND (reference sequence).